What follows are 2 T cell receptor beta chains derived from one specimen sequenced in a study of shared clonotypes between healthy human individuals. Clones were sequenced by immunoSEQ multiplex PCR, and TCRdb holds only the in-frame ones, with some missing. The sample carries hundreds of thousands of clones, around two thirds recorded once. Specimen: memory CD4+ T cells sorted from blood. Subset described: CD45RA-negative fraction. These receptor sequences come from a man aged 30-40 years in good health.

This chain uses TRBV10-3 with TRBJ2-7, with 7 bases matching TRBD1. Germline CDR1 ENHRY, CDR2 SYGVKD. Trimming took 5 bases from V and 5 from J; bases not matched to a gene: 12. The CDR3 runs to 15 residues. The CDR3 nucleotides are TGTGCCATCAGTCCCCTGGCAGGGGGTGGGGACGAGCAGTACTTC. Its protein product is CAISPLAGGGDEQYF.

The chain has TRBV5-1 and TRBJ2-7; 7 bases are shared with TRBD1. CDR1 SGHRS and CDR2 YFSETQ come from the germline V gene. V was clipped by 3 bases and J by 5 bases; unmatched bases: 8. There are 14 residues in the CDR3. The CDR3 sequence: CASSSQGGQDEQYF. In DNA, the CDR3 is TGCGCCAGCAGCTCCCAAGGGGGCCAAGACGAGCAGTACTTC.